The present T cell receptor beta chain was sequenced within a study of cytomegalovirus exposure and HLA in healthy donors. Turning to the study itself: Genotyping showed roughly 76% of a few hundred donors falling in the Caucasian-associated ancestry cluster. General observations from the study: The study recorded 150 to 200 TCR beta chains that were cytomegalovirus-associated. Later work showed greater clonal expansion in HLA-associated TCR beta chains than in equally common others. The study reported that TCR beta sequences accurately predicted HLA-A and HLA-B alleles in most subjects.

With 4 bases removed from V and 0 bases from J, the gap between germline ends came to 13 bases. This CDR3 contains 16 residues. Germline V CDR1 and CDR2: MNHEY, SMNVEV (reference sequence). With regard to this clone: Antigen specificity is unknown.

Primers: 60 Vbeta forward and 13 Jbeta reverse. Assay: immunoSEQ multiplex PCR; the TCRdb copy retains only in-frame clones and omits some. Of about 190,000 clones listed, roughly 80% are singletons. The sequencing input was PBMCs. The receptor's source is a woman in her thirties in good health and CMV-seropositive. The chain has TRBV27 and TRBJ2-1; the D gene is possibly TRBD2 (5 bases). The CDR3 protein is CASSSQAVSSYNEQFF. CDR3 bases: TGTGCCAGCAGTTCCCAAGCGGTTAGCTCCTACAATGAGCAGTTCTTC.